This T cell receptor (beta chain) emerged from a study of blood T cells in healthy people across ages. Concerning this clonotype: The antigen is not known.

PCR was performed a second time for roughly 7 to 12 cycles using a sample-barcoded 5' primer and a J-beta primer mix. One entry per CDR3 protein results from TCRdb running MiXCR on the 5' RACE reads. The sample carries about 1,000,000 distinct CDR3 sequences, over 35% recorded once. Broader study findings: As age increased, TCR beta diversity per million T cells fell in a roughly linear fashion. PBMC samples, being unsorted, prevented any conclusive comparison of naive and antigen-experienced cells.

Germline V CDR1 and CDR2: LNHNV, YYDKDF (reference sequence). The CDR3 has 14 amino acids. Germline trimming cut 1 base from V and 6 bases from J; bases unmatched to any gene: 3. Sample: blood. This TCR came from a woman aged 60-75 years in good health. The chain uses TRBV15 and TRBJ2-1, with 7 bases identical to TRBD2. The CDR3 DNA sequence: TGTGCCACCAGCAGAGGCGGGAGTTTCAATGAGCAGTTCTTC. Translation gives CATSRGGSFNEQFF.